This T cell receptor (beta chain) comes out of a study of identical twins. In the case of this clonotype: Its antigen is not known.

Template switching supplied a universal primer site; unique molecular identifiers were carried on the cDNA. TCRdb reanalysed the 5' RACE reads using MiXCR and keeps one entry per CDR3 protein. Of 690,000 or so distinct CDR3 sequences in the sample, 8% to 9% are singletons; the top ten hold more than 0.75%. Overall study findings and caveats: Findings came from cross-sectional statistics, without long-term follow-up of donors. Invariant cells of the MAIT and iNKT types might have partly distorted the zero-insertion analyses.

The CDR3 totals 11 residues. Between the trimmed V and J ends, which lost 0 bases and 8 bases, there was a span of 5 bases. From germline, CDR1 is DFQATT and CDR2 SNEGSKA (reference sequence). Separately, the same data were catalogued under a study of yellow fever vaccine responses in identical twins. That study reports: Among the twins, the vaccine T cell response reportedly seemed partly convergent and partly personalized.

The rearrangement joins TRBV20-1 to TRBJ2-4; no clear D. Sample: PBMCs. The receptor was isolated from a woman aged 18-35 years in good health. The CDR3 protein is CSARDIDIQYF. The CDR3 region has the DNA TGCAGTGCTAGAGATATAGACATTCAGTACTTC.